This section outlines one T cell receptor (beta chain) sequence together with its context. The data belong to a study of blood T cell repertoires in COVID-19. Turning to the study itself: Samples came from the United States, Italy and Spain, spanning acute and convalescent COVID-19. T cells, B-cell-depleted T cells, or PBMCs provided the cDNA or gDNA that served as material.

The protocol was immunoSEQ multiplex PCR, while the TCRdb copy is restricted to in-frame clones and leaves out a portion. The data contain tens of thousands of clones, 87% of them singletons. J was trimmed by 3 bases and V by 0 bases; bases with no gene match: 4. The CDR3 has 16 residues. Germline V gene data show CDR1 as MNHEY and CDR2 as SVGAGI. The chain employs TRBV6-5 and TRBJ2-3, with 9 bases lining up with TRBD2. The sequence was collected from a human donor with acute or convalescent COVID-19. The donor label of this sample is uncertain. The material sequenced was peripheral blood. CDR3 DNA sequence: TGTGCCAGCAGTTACTCGGCGGGGGGGTTTACAGATACGCAGTATTTT. Translating it yields CASSYSAGGFTDTQYF.